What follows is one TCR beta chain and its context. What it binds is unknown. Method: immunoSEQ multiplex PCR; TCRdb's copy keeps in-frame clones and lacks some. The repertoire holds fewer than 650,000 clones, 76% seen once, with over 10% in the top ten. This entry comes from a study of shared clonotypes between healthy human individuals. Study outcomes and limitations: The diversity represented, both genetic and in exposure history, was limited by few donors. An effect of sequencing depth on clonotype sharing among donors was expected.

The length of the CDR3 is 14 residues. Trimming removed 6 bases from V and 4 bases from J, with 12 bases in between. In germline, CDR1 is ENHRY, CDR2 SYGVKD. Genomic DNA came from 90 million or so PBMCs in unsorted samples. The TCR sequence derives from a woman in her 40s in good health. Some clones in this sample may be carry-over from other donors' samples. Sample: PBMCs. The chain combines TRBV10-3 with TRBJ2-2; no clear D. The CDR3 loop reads CAIRVAPPTGELFF. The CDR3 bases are TGTGCCATCAGGGTAGCTCCCCCCACCGGGGAGCTGTTTTTT.